The 20 T cell receptor beta chains in this list originate from one sample, sequenced in a study of blood T cell repertoires in COVID-19. Sequencing was performed with immunoSEQ multiplex PCR; in TCRdb, only in-frame clones are kept and a portion is missing. The sample lists about 190,000 clones; almost 90% were seen once. The sample taken for sequencing was peripheral blood. The receptors were gathered from a man between 45 and 60 years old with acute or convalescent COVID-19.

The chain links TRBV2 to TRBJ2-1; 12 nucleotides match TRBD2. Unmatched junction bases numbered 9, after V lost 7 bases and J lost 8 bases. Germline V lookup: CDR1 SNHLY, CDR2 FYNNEI. The CDR3 runs 15 residues. CDR3 sequence reads: CASIRPTSGGHEQFF. DNA of the CDR3: TGTGCCAGCATTCGACCGACTAGCGGGGGTCATGAGCAGTTCTTC.

The chain is built from TRBV2 and TRBJ1-1; TRBD1 aligns across 8 bases. V shed 6 bases, J shed 1 base, and the junction held 10 bases outside the gene matches. Germline V gene sequence: CDR1 SNHLY, CDR2 FYNNEI. The CDR3 runs to 16 residues. CDR3 coding DNA: TGTGCCAGCAGCCTCGGACAGGGCGGAAAGAACACTGAAGCTTTCTTT. Amino acids: CASSLGQGGKNTEAFF.

V and J are TRBV3-1 (or the pseudogene TRBV3-2) and TRBJ1-5, with a possible D match to TRBD1 (5 bases). V lost 3 bases and J 1 base, leaving 13 bases between the germline ends. The CDR3 length is 16 residues. CDR1 LGHDT and CDR2 YNNKEL come from the germline V gene (reference sequence). Here the CDR3 DNA reads TGTGCCAGCAGCCATGGGGGGGGTAGGAGCAATCAGCCCCAGCATTTT. Protein: CASSHGGGRSNQPQHF.

This sequence joins TRBV7-9 and TRBJ1-6, with D tentatively TRBD1 (6 bases). Germline CDR1 SEHNR, CDR2 FQNEAQ (reference sequence). V was pared by 4 bases and J by 7 bases, with 14 bases between. The CDR3 runs to 15 residues. CDR3 sequence (DNA): TGTGCCAGCAGCTCCCATTCAGGGGTGAATTCACCCCTCCACTTT. This translates into CASSSHSGVNSPLHF.

This chain links TRBV5-1 with TRBJ2-5, with TRBD1 identical over 10 bases. Per germline, CDR1 SGHRS and CDR2 YFSETQ. Unmatched junction bases numbered 3, after V lost 4 bases and J lost 3 bases. This CDR3 is built from 14 residues. This CDR3 is CASSPGTGEETQYF. CDR3 coding DNA: TGCGCCAGCAGCCCCGGGACAGGGGAAGAGACCCAGTACTTC.

This clone has only a few counts. This chain connects TRBV7-3 to TRBJ2-2, with 8 bases aligning to TRBD1. CDR3 length: 15 residues. In germline, CDR1 is SGHTA, CDR2 FQGTGA. Trimming removed 2 bases from V and 3 bases from J; junction bases left unmatched: 2. CDR3 in DNA: TGTGCCAGCAGCTTAGGGACAGGTTACACCGGGGAGCTGTTTTTT. As protein: CASSLGTGYTGELFF.

The chain carries TRBV19 and TRBJ2-2; D ambiguous. This CDR3 has 14 residues. Deletions cut 4 bases from V and 3 bases from J, with 9 bases between. The V gene's germline CDR1 is LNHDA and CDR2 SQIVND (reference sequence). The CDR3 region has the DNA TGTGCCAGTAGTAAGACTGACGACACCGGGGAGCTGTTTTTT. It specifies CASSKTDDTGELFF.

This clone was recorded once. This rearrangement joins TRBV30 to TRBJ2-1; tentatively, D is TRBD2 (6 bases). Germline V gene lookup returns CDR1 GTSNPN and CDR2 SVGIG (reference sequence). V was pared by 5 bases and J by 2 bases, with 13 bases between. CDR3 size: 14 residues. The CDR3 spells CAWLKRTTYNEQFF. The CDR3, as DNA: TGTGCCTGGCTGAAACGGACTACCTACAATGAGCAGTTCTTC.

The gene calls are TRBV19 and TRBJ2-1; maybe TRBD2 (5 bases). CDR1 and CDR2 (germline): LNHDA, SQIVND (reference sequence). Trimming took 10 bases from V and 4 from J, leaving 11 bases between them. This CDR3 is 12 amino acids long. The CDR3 nucleotides are TGTGCCACTAGCCGTACATACAATGAGCAGTTCTTC. Translation gives CATSRTYNEQFF. Supplemented by reference TRBV19 and TRBJ2-1, the full variable domain reads DGGITQSPKYLFRKEGQNVTLSCEQNLNHDAMYWYRQDPGQGLRLIYYSQIVNDFQKGDIAEGYSVSREKKESFPLTVTSAQKNPTAFYLCATSRTYNEQFFGPGTRLTVL.

This clone has just a few counts. The chain links TRBV7-9 to TRBJ1-1; TRBD1 agrees at 7 bases. Germline CDR1 and CDR2: SEHNR and FQNEAQ (reference sequence). Trimming at V came to 6 bases and at J to 4 bases, leaving 5 bases not matched to a gene. The CDR3 has 13 amino acids. The DNA of the CDR3 is TGTGCCAGCAGTAGCCAGGGGGGCACTGAAGCTTTCTTT. It is translated as CASSSQGGTEAFF.

This chain uses TRBV6-6 with TRBJ1-2; the D gene is possibly TRBD1 (6 bases). Per the germline V gene, CDR1 is MNHNY and CDR2 is SVGAGI (reference sequence). The CDR3 length is 13 residues. The ends were cut back, 7 bases at V and 3 bases at J, with 12 bases in the middle. CDR3 sequence reads: CASTLQGYYGYTF. The CDR3 DNA reads TGTGCCAGCACCCTACAGGGCTACTATGGCTACACCTTC.

The chain links TRBV18 to TRBJ1-6, with D maybe TRBD1 (6 bases). CDR1 and CDR2 (germline): KGHSH, LQKENI. V lost 1 base to trimming and J lost 7 bases, with 11 bases between them. This CDR3 has 15 amino acids. CDR3 bases: TGTGCCAGCTCACCACAGACAGGAGGAAATTCACCCCTCCACTTT. This translates into CASSPQTGGNSPLHF.

The V and J genes are TRBV5-4 and TRBJ2-7; 7 bases align to TRBD2. Germline CDR1 SGHNT, CDR2 YYREEE (reference sequence). The length of the CDR3 is 15 residues. With 3 bases clipped from V and 4 bases from J, the junction kept 10 bases outside the gene matches. DNA of the CDR3: TGTGCCAGCAGCTCGACTTGGGCGGGAGAATACGAGCAGTACTTC. Protein product: CASSSTWAGEYEQYF.

V gene TRBV19 combines with J gene TRBJ1-1; D possibly corresponds to TRBD1 (6 bases). The CDR3 has 15 residues. V dropped 7 bases and J dropped 6 bases, with 21 bases sitting between them. The germline gives CDR1 LNHDA, CDR2 SQIVND (reference sequence). CDR3 region: CASTIGAQGWAEAFF. CDR3 nucleotides: TGTGCCAGTACTATCGGCGCACAGGGTTGGGCTGAAGCTTTCTTT.

The chain uses TRBV7-2 and TRBJ1-4; D gene ambiguous. The CDR3 has 14 amino acids. CDR1 is SGHTA, CDR2 FQGNSA, per germline. V was cut by 2 bases and J by 8 bases, with 12 bases left in between. The CDR3 protein is CASSLSGVREKLFF. The DNA for the CDR3 is TGTGCCAGCAGCTTATCCGGGGTGAGGGAAAAACTGTTTTTT.

The chain uses TRBV19 and TRBJ1-1; 7 bases agree with TRBD1. Losses at the gene ends were 4 bases for V and 4 bases for J; bases not matched to a gene: 6. This CDR3 is built from 14 residues. The germline CDR1 and CDR2 sequences are LNHDA and SQIVND (reference sequence). The CDR3 DNA reads as TGTGCCAGTAGTACCGGGACAGCGGGCACTGAAGCTTTCTTT. It codes for CASSTGTAGTEAFF.

The V and J genes are TRBV9 and TRBJ1-5, with a possible D match to TRBD1 (5 bases). The CDR3 consists of 15 residues. The germline gives CDR1 SGDLS, CDR2 YYNGEE. The V gene lost 0 bases and the J gene lost 4 bases, with 11 bases spanning the gap. The DNA of the CDR3 is TGTGCCAGCAGCGTAGAGGGGTCAGGGAATCAGCCCCAGCATTTT. Amino acid sequence: CASSVEGSGNQPQHF. The full variable domain, rest sourced from reference TRBV9 and TRBJ1-5, is DSGVTQTPKHLITATGQRVTLRCSPRSGDLSVYWYQQSLDQGLQFLIQYYNGEERAKGNILERFSAQQFPDLHSELNLSSLELGDSALYFCASSVEGSGNQPQHFGDGTRLSIL.

The chain employs TRBV11-2 and TRBJ2-7; 7 bases align to TRBD1. The CDR3 is made up of 16 amino acids. Germline CDR1 reads SGHAT; CDR2 reads FQNNGV. The ends lost 2 bases at V and 0 bases at J; junction bases unmatched: 7. The CDR3 DNA reads TGTGCCAGCAGCTTATCGACAGGGTCGAGCTCCTACGAGCAGTACGTC. Its protein is CASSLSTGSSSYEQYV.

The chain recombines TRBV6-5 with TRBJ2-3; possible D gene TRBD2, 6 bases. This CDR3 has 13 residues. Germline CDR1 and CDR2: MNHEY and SVGAGI. Trimming stripped 10 bases from V and 5 bases from J, with 16 bases between. The CDR3 DNA reads TGTGCCACCCGGGACTCCCCCCAAGATACGCAGTATTTT. It is translated as CATRDSPQDTQYF.

This clone was seen once. CDR3 protein: CASSYFPEGDSPLHF. Here the CDR3 DNA reads TGTGCCAGCAGTTACTTCCCCGAGGGGGATTCACCCCTCCACTTT. The chain links TRBV6-5 to TRBJ1-6; maybe TRBD1 (6 bases). With 1 base removed from V and 8 bases from J, the gap between germline ends came to 12 bases. This CDR3 has 15 amino acids. Per the germline V gene, CDR1 is MNHEY and CDR2 is SVGAGI.